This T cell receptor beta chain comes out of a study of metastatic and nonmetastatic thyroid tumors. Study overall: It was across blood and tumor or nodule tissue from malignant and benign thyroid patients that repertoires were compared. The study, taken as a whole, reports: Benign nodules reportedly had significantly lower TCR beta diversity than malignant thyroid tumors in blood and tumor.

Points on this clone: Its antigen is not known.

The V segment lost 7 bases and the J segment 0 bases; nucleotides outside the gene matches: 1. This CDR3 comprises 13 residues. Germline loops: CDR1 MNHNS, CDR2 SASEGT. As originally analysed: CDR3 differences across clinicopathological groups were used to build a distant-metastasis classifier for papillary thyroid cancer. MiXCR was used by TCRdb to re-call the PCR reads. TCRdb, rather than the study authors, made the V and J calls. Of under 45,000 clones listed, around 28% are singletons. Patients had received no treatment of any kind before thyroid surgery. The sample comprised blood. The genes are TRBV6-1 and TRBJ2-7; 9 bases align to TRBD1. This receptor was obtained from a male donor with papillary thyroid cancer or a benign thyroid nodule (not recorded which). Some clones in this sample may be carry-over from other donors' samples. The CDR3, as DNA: TGTGCCAGCATGGGACAGGGCTCCTACGAGCAGTACTTC. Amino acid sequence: CASMGQGSYEQYF.